This T cell receptor beta chain was sequenced during a study of monozygotic twins with inflammatory bowel disease. Germline CDR1 is MRHNA and CDR2 is SNTAGT. The length of the CDR3 is 17 residues. No DNA is given; TCRdb re-called the 5' RACE reads and lists each CDR3 protein once. The table lists roughly 320,000 distinct CDR3 sequences. This sequence was found in a human donor with ulcerative colitis or Crohn's disease, or a healthy co-twin of an affected twin (not recorded which). The sample consisted of blood. The V and J genes are TRBV6-4 and TRBJ2-1; the TCRdb D gene call, TRBD2, has no DNA to confirm it. CDR3 region: CASRAGLAGVGNREQFF.